This T cell receptor beta chain is drawn from a study of CD8+ T cells in alopecia areata. With regard to this clone: The antigen is undetermined.

Germline V lookup: CDR1 SGHNT, CDR2 YYREEE (reference sequence). Trimming took 4 bases from V and 0 from J, leaving 12 bases between them. This CDR3 comprises 15 residues. RNA extraction was followed by reverse transcription into cDNA, which acted as the sequencing template. The data were produced by immunoSEQ multiplex PCR, yet TCRdb's version contains in-frame clones alone and is incomplete. The profile shows 150,000 to 200,000 clones, roughly 60% of them singletons. General study findings and limits: Many expanded lesional clones persisted during tofacitinib (in both scalp and blood). Within the top 100, expanded CD8+ clones significantly decreased with tofacitinib, as did scalp clonality.

Stated treatment: oral pan-JAK inhibitor, 5-10 mg twice daily. The researchers isolated CD4+ and CD8+ T cells from PBMCs by sorting. Specimen: CD4+ T cells sorted from blood, collected at week 24, from a patient treated with tofacitinib. The chain couples TRBV5-4 to TRBJ2-3; D is unclear. The receptor comes from a human donor with alopecia areata. The CDR3 is CASSRVTSSTDTQYF. The CDR3 region has the DNA TGTGCCAGCAGCCGAGTCACATCAAGCACAGATACGCAGTATTTT.